This is a list of T cell receptor beta chains from one sample in a study of chemoradiotherapy in HPV16-positive cancers. Sequencing used immunoSEQ multiplex PCR; TCRdb keeps in-frame clones, though not all of them. The table lists about 32,000 clones, 70% to 90% of them singletons. The source material was blood, sampled from a patient who underwent chemoradiotherapy. The receptor source for this set is a human donor with HPV-associated anogenital cancer. CDR3s include the opening cysteine and the closing phenylalanine or tryptophan.

j_call | v_call | cdr3_aa
TRBJ2-2 | TRBV29-1 | CSVDGAGSGLADTGELFF
TRBJ2-2 | TRBV9 | CASSVRTGELFF
TRBJ1-1 | TRBV4-1 | CASSQDRRGAAFF
TRBJ2-4 | TRBV7-9 | CASSHWTASISIQYF
TRBJ1-2 | TRBV4-2 | CASSWDRGEYGYTF
TRBJ1-4 | TRBV7-8 | CASSFVLTGGSFNEKLFF
TRBJ1-1 | TRBV6-5 | CASSYSTLNTEAFF
TRBJ1-5 | TRBV10-2 | CASSAWDLNQPQHF
TRBJ1-2 | TRBV5-1 | CASSLETGAYGYTF
TRBJ2-5 | TRBV28 | CASSLATGSETQYF